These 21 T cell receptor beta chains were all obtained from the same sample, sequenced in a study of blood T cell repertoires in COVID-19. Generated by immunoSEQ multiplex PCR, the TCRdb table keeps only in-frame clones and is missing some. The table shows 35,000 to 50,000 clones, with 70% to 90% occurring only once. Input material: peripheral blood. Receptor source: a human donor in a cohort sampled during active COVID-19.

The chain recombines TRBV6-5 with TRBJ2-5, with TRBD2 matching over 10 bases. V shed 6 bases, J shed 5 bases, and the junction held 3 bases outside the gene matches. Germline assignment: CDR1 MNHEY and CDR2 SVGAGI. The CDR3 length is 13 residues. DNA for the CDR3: TGTGCCAGCAGCCCAGCGGGGGGGGAGACCCAGTACTTC. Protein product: CASSPAGGETQYF.

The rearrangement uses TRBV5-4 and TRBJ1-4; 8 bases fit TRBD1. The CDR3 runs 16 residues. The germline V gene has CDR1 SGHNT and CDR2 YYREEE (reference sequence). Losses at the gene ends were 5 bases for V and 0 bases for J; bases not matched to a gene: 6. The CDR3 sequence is CASRAGTGTTNEKLFF. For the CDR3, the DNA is TGTGCCAGCAGGGCCGGGACAGGAACAACTAATGAAAAACTGTTTTTT.

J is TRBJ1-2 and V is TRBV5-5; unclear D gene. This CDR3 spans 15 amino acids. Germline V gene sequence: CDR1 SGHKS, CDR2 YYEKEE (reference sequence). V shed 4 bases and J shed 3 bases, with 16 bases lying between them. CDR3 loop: CASSPPGRHHYGYTF. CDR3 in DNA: TGTGCCAGCAGCCCCCCCGGGAGACATCACTATGGCTACACCTTC. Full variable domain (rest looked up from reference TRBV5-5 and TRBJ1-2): DAGVTQSPTHLIKTRGQQVTLRCSPISGHKSVSWYQQVLGQGPQFIFQYYEKEERGRGNFPDRFSARQFPNYSSELNVNALLLGDSALYLCASSPPGRHHYGYTFGSGTRLTVV.

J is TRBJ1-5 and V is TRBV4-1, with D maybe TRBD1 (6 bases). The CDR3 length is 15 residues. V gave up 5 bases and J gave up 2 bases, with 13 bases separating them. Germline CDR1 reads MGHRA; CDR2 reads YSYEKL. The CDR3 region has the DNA TGCGCCAGCAGCTACGGGGGGGGCGGCAATCAGCCCCAGCATTTT. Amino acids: CASSYGGGGNQPQHF.

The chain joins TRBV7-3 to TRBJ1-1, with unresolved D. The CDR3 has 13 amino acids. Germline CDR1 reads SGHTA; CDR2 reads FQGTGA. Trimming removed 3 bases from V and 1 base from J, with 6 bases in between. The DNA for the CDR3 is TGTGCCAGCAGCTTGGAGGGGAACACTGAAGCTTTCTTT. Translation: CASSLEGNTEAFF.

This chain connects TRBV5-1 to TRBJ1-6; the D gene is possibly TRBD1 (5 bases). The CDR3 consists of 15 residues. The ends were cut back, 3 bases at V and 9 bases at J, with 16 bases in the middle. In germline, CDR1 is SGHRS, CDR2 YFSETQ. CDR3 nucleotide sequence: TGCGCCAGCAGCTGGTCGGCGGGGCAAGGTTCACCCCTCCACTTT. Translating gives CASSWSAGQGSPLHF.

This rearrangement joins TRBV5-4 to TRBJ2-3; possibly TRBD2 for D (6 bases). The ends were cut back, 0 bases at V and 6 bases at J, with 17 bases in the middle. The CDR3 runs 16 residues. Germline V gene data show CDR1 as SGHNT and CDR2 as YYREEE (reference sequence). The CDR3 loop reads CASSLAGRSGGDTQYF. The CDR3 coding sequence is TGTGCCAGCAGCTTGGCGGGGAGGTCCGGTGGGGATACGCAGTATTTT.

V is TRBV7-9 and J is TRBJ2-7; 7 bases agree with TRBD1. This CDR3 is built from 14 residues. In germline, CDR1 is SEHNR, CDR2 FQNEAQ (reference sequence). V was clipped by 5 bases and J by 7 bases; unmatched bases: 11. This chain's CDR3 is CASSPDRESEEQYF. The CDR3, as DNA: TGTGCCAGCAGCCCCGACAGGGAGTCGGAAGAGCAGTACTTC.

The CDR3 loop is CAISPGVLWNTEAFF. The CDR3 nucleotides are TGTGCCATCAGCCCCGGGGTGTTGTGGAACACTGAAGCTTTCTTT. The V call is TRBV10-3, the J call TRBJ1-1; unclear D gene. Trimming left V 6 bases short and J 1 base short, with 15 bases between. The CDR3 has 15 amino acids. Germline CDR1 and CDR2: ENHRY and SYGVKD.

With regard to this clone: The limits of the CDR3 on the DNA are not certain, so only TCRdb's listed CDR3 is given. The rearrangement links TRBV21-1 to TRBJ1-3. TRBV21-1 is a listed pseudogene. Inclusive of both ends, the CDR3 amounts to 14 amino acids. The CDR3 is CASSKVGSGNTIYF.

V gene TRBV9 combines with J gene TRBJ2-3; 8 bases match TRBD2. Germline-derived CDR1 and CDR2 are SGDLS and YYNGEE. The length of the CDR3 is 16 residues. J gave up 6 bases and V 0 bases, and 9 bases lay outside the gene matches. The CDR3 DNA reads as TGTGCCAGCAGCGTAGGAGGTAGCGGGATCACGGATACGCAGTATTTT. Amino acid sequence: CASSVGGSGITDTQYF.

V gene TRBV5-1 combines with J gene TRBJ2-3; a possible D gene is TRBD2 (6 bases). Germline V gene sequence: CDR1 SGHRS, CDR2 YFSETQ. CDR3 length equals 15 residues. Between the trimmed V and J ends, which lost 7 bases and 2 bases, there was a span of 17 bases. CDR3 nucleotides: TGCGCCAGCTCCTCGGGGGAGCTCCACACAGATACGCAGTATTTT. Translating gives CASSSGELHTDTQYF.

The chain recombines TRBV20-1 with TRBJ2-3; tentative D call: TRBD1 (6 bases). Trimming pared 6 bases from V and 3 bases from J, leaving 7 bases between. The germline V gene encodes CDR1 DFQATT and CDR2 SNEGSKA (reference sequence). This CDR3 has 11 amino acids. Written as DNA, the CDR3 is TGCAGTGCCGGACAGACAGATACGCAGTATTTT. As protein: CSAGQTDTQYF.

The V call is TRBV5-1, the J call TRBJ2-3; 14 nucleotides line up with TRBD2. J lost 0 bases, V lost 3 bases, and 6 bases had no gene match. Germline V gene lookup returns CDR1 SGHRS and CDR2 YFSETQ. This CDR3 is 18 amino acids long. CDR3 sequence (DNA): TGCGCCAGCAGCTCTGGGACTAGCGGGGGTTCTAGCACAGATACGCAGTATTTT. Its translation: CASSSGTSGGSSTDTQYF.

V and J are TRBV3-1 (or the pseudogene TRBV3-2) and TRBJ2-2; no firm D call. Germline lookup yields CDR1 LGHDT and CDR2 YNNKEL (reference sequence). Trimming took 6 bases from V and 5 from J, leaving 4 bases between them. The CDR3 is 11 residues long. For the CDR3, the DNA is TGTGCCAGCAGGCAGACCGGGGAGCTGTTTTTT. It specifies CASRQTGELFF.

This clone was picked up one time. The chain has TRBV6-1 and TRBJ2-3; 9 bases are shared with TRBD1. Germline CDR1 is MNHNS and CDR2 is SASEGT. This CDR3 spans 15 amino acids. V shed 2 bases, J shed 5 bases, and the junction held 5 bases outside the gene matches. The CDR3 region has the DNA TGTGCCAGCAGTGAAACTACAGGGGGCAGAGATACGCAGTATTTT. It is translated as CASSETTGGRDTQYF.

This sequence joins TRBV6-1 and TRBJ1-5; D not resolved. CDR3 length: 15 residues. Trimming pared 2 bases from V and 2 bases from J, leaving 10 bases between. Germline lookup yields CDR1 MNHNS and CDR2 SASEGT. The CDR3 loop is CASSELSQGNQPQHF. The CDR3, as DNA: TGTGCCAGCAGTGAATTATCCCAGGGCAATCAGCCCCAGCATTTT.

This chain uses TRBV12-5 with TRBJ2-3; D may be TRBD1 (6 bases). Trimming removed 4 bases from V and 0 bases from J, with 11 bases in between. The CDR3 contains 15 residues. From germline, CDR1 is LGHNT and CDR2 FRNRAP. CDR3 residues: CASGSRTVSTDTQYF. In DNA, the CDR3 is TGTGCTAGTGGTTCACGGACAGTTAGCACAGATACGCAGTATTTT.

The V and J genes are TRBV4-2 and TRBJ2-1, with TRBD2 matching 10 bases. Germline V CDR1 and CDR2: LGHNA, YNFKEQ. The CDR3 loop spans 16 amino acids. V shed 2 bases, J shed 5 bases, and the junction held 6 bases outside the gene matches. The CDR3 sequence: CASSQPGLAEDNEQFF. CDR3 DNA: TGTGCCAGCAGCCAACCCGGACTAGCGGAAGACAATGAGCAGTTCTTC.

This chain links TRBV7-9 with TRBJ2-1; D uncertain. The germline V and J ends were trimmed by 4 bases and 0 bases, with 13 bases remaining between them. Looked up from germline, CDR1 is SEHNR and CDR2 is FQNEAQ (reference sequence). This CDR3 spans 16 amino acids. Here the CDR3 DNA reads TGTGCCAGCAGCTCTGGCACCCTCAGCTCCTACAATGAGCAGTTCTTC. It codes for CASSSGTLSSYNEQFF.

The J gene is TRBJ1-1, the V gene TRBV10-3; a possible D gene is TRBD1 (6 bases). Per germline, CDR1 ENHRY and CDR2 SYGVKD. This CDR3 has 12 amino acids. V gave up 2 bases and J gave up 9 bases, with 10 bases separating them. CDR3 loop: CAISETGNKAFF. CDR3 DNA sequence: TGTGCCATCAGTGAGACAGGGAATAAAGCTTTCTTT.